This T cell receptor beta chain was identified in a study of cytomegalovirus exposure and HLA in healthy donors. Every donor was a healthy person donating bone marrow. V dropped 5 bases and J dropped 3 bases, with 14 bases sitting between them. The CDR3 covers 14 residues. CDR1 MNHEY and CDR2 SMNVEV come from the germline V gene (reference sequence). In the PCR, 60 Vbeta and 13 Jbeta primers were used. Clones were read by immunoSEQ multiplex PCR, and TCRdb kept only the in-frame ones, dropping some. The sample lists 150,000 or so clones, 82% occurring once. This sequence joins TRBV27 and TRBJ2-7, with a weak D call TRBD1 (6 bases). Sample: PBMCs. This TCR was sampled from a young man in good health and CMV-seropositive. CDR3 region: CASSLGQSLYEQYF. As DNA, the CDR3 is TGTGCCAGCAGTCTTGGACAGTCCCTCTACGAGCAGTACTTC.